This T cell receptor beta chain was identified during a study of CD8+CD57+ T cells in acquired aplastic anemia. At the level of the study: Yields of DNA that came from sorted CD4+ and CD8+ cells averaged roughly 3.3 ug. Study conclusions and caveats: Found in both controls and patients were around 31 CD8+ CDR3 sequences. CD8+ Simpson's diversity in patients was not significantly different from that in controls.

Previously, flow cytometry had revealed CD8+CD57+ cell expansion in the patients chosen for sequencing. Severe acquired aplastic anemia was present in all patients. The CDR3 extends over 15 amino acids. Germline CDR1 reads LNHDA; CDR2 reads SQIVND (reference sequence). A remark on this clonotype: Antigen specificity is unknown. At one end, the junction sequence differs from germline, possibly due to a read error.

Profiling that covered TCR beta VDJ and CDR3 relied on genomic DNA as its template. TCRdb independently ran MiXCR on the reads; one entry per CDR3 protein. The sample carries fewer than 300,000 distinct CDR3 sequences, around 82% recorded once. This clonotype originated in a human donor with aplastic anemia. Sequencing was carried out using sorted CD4+, CD8+, or CD8+CD57+ T cells (not recorded which) from PBMCs. The V call is TRBV19, the J call TRBJ2-1; D call uncertain. The CDR3 protein is CASSIAGTAFNAESF. In DNA, the CDR3 is TGTGCCAGTAGTATAGCCGGAACAGCCTTCAACGCGGAGTCCTTC.